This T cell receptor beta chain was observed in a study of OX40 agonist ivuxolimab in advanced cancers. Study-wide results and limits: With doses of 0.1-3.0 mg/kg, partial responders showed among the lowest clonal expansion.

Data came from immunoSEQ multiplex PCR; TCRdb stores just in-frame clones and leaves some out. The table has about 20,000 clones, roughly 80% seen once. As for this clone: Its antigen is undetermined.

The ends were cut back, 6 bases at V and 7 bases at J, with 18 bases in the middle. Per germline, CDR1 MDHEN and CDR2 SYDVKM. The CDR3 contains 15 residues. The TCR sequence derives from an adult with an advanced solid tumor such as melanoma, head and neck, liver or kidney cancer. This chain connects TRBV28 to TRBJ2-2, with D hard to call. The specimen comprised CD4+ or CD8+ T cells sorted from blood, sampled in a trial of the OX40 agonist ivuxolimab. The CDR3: CASSPFPFAYGELFF. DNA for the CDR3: TGTGCCAGCAGCCCCTTTCCGTTTGCGTACGGGGAGCTGTTTTTT.